The 30 T cell receptor beta chains presented below share a single source sample, sequenced in a study of T cell responses to AZD1222 COVID-19 vaccine. Profiling relied on immunoSEQ multiplex PCR, and the TCRdb table lists in-frame clones only, not all of them. Here the sample spans about 190,000 clones, roughly 88% being singletons. This specimen was peripheral blood, taken on day 0 of AZD1222 vaccination. These receptors came from an adult in good health.

This chain joins TRBV5-5 and TRBJ1-5; 9 nucleotides align to TRBD1. Germline V lookup: CDR1 SGHKS, CDR2 YYEKEE (reference sequence). CDR3 length: 16 residues. Trimming removed 2 bases from V and 6 bases from J; junction bases left unmatched: 9. CDR3 sequence: CASSLGSGTGIQPQHF. For the CDR3, the DNA is TGTGCCAGCAGCTTAGGATCCGGGACAGGGATTCAGCCCCAGCATTTT.

V is TRBV6-1 and J is TRBJ2-1; no clear D gene. This CDR3 has 13 residues. The ends were cut back, 2 bases at V and 9 bases at J, with 11 bases in the middle. The germline gives CDR1 MNHNS, CDR2 SASEGT. The CDR3 coding sequence is TGTGCCAGCAGTGAATGGGTCGGTGCTGAGCAGTTCTTC. It encodes CASSEWVGAEQFF.

The V gene is TRBV24-1, the J gene TRBJ2-1, with D tentatively TRBD2 (7 bases). Trimming left V 2 bases short and J 6 bases short, with 16 bases between. Germline V CDR1 and CDR2: KGHDR, SFDVKD. CDR3 size: 16 residues. DNA for the CDR3: TGTGCCACCAGTGATTGGAGGGGGGGCAGTCCCAATGAGCAGTTCTTC. Protein product: CATSDWRGGSPNEQFF.

This sequence joins TRBV11-2 and TRBJ2-3, with a possible D match to TRBD2 (7 bases). The CDR3 loop spans 15 amino acids. Per germline, CDR1 SGHAT and CDR2 FQNNGV. Trimming removed 2 bases at V and 4 bases at J, with 13 bases between. In nucleotides, the CDR3 is TGTGCCAGCAGCTTACACCAGGGGAGGGCAGATACGCAGTATTTT. Amino acids: CASSLHQGRADTQYF.

This chain connects TRBV24-1 to TRBJ1-2; D uncertain. V lost 4 bases and J 3 bases, leaving 2 bases between the germline ends. Germline-derived CDR1 and CDR2 are KGHDR and SFDVKD. This CDR3 is 11 amino acids long. In DNA form, the CDR3 reads TGTGCCACCAGTGACCACTATGGCTACACCTTC. Translating it yields CATSDHYGYTF.

The rearrangement uses TRBV11-2 and TRBJ1-2; possible D gene TRBD1, 5 bases. Trimming left V 2 bases short and J 11 bases short, with 15 bases between. From germline, CDR1 is SGHAT and CDR2 FQNNGV. The length of the CDR3 is 13 residues. The CDR3, as DNA: TGTGCCAGCAGCTTATACCCTTTCCAGGGTTACACCTTC. Translated: CASSLYPFQGYTF.

J is TRBJ2-1 and V is TRBV29-1; D perhaps matches TRBD2 (6 bases). V lost 4 bases and J lost 6, with 16 bases in between. Germline CDR1 SQVTM, CDR2 ANQGSEA. The CDR3 totals 14 residues. The CDR3 loop reads CSVATSPLSNEQFF. DNA of the CDR3: TGCAGCGTTGCCACTAGCCCGCTAAGCAATGAGCAGTTCTTC.

This chain links TRBV19 with TRBJ2-1; the D is unclear. Germline V lookup: CDR1 LNHDA, CDR2 SQIVND (reference sequence). This CDR3 comprises 13 residues. With 11 bases removed from V and 0 bases from J, the gap between germline ends came to 11 bases. The CDR3 loop is CAAATGSYNEQFF. CDR3 sequence (DNA): TGTGCCGCGGCTACGGGCTCCTACAATGAGCAGTTCTTC.

J is TRBJ2-3 and V is TRBV5-1, with 7 bases aligning to TRBD2. The CDR3 extends over 14 amino acids. CDR1 and CDR2 from the germline V gene are SGHRS and YFSETQ. V was clipped by 0 bases and J by 4 bases; unmatched bases: 2. The CDR3 DNA sequence: TGCGCCAGCAGCTTGGAGGCGGGGGCAGATACGCAGTATTTT. Translated, it gives CASSLEAGADTQYF.

This clone was picked up a small number of times. V and J are TRBV9 and TRBJ2-1; 11 nucleotides align to TRBD2. Germline V gene lookup returns CDR1 SGDLS and CDR2 YYNGEE. V lost 2 bases to trimming and J lost 5 bases; unmatched junction nucleotides: 3. This CDR3 region has 15 residues. CDR3 nucleotides: TGTGCCAGCAGCGTCGTAGCGGGAGGGAACAATGAGCAGTTCTTC. It specifies CASSVVAGGNNEQFF.

The V gene is TRBV7-9, the J gene TRBJ1-2; D unresolved. There are 15 residues in the CDR3. Looked up from germline, CDR1 is SEHNR and CDR2 is FQNEAQ (reference sequence). The V end lost 7 bases, the J end lost 1 base, and 16 bases lay between the germline ends. The CDR3: CASTLYPGLNYGYTF. CDR3 nucleotide sequence: TGTGCCAGCACCTTGTATCCCGGCCTTAACTATGGCTACACCTTC.

The V and J genes are TRBV7-9 and TRBJ2-1; 8 nucleotides agree with TRBD2. The CDR3 spans 17 residues. Germline V gene lookup returns CDR1 SEHNR and CDR2 FQNEAQ (reference sequence). J lost 6 bases, V lost 5 bases, and 15 bases had no gene match. The CDR3 spells CASSQNSGGTAVNEQFF. The CDR3 nucleotides read TGTGCCAGCAGCCAAAACTCGGGAGGGACCGCTGTCAATGAGCAGTTCTTC.

The rearrangement uses TRBV28 and TRBJ2-4, with TRBD2 matching 11 bases. CDR3 length equals 17 residues. Per the germline V gene, CDR1 is MDHEN and CDR2 is SYDVKM. The J segment lost 0 bases and the V segment lost 4 bases, leaving 5 bases of the junction unmatched. The CDR3 DNA is TGTGCCAGCAGTTCTTATAGCGGGAGGGTAGCCAAAAACATTCAGTACTTC. It codes for CASSSYSGRVAKNIQYF.

The V and J genes are TRBV7-8 and TRBJ2-7; 9 nucleotides align to TRBD1. The V gene end was trimmed by 2 bases and the J gene end by 0 bases; junction bases not matched to a gene: 14. Germline loops: CDR1 SGHVS, CDR2 FQNEAQ. The CDR3 sequence is 19 residues long. The CDR3 sequence: CASSLIGGQGPTLSYEQYF. The CDR3 DNA follows: TGTGCCAGCAGCTTAATTGGGGGACAGGGCCCCACCCTCTCCTACGAGCAGTACTTC.

The chain couples TRBV14 to TRBJ2-7; D gene unclear. Germline V gives CDR1 SGHDN, CDR2 FVKESK. Trimming left V 0 bases short and J 5 bases short, with 8 bases between. The CDR3 sequence is 13 residues long. DNA for the CDR3: TGTGCCAGCAGCCAAGATTACGTCCACGAGCAGTACTTC. Translation gives CASSQDYVHEQYF.

This clone was counted only a few times. The chain uses TRBV29-1 and TRBJ1-1; D remains ambiguous. V gave up 0 bases and J gave up 7 bases, with 15 bases separating them. This CDR3 is built from 14 residues. Germline assignment: CDR1 SQVTM and CDR2 ANQGSEA. The CDR3, as DNA: TGCAGCGTTGAAGATCCCCTTGAGAGCGGTGAAGCTTTCTTT. Amino acids: CSVEDPLESGEAFF.

In regard to this clone: Other nucleotide sequences in the sample specify the same CDR3. The chain recombines TRBV28 with TRBJ1-5; no clear D. Germline CDR1 is MDHEN and CDR2 is SYDVKM. V was clipped by 5 bases and J by 3 bases, with 2 bases between them. The CDR3 runs 11 residues. CDR3 sequence (DNA): TGTGCCAGCAGTCCCAATCAGCCCCAGCATTTT. This encodes CASSPNQPQHF.

The rearrangement joins TRBV10-1 to TRBJ2-2; D unclear. Germline V CDR1 and CDR2: WNHNN, SYGVQD (reference sequence). V lost 9 bases and J lost 7, with 21 bases in between. The CDR3 is made up of 15 amino acids. The CDR3, as DNA: TGCGCCAGAAGAGACCCCGGGCTCCCCGGCGGGGAGCTGTTTTTT. Amino acid sequence: CARRDPGLPGGELFF.

J is TRBJ2-7 and V is TRBV3-1 (or the pseudogene TRBV3-2), with 9 nucleotides matching TRBD1. The CDR3 is made up of 15 amino acids. Germline assignment: CDR1 LGHDT and CDR2 YNNKEL (reference sequence). The trim removed 1 base at V and 3 bases at J, leaving 4 bases unmatched. CDR3 sequence (DNA): TGTGCCAGCAGCCAAGGGGGACAGGGAATCTACGAGCAGTACTTC. It encodes CASSQGGQGIYEQYF.

This chain joins TRBV9 and TRBJ2-1; 7 bases line up with TRBD2. This CDR3 region has 13 residues. V lost 0 bases, J lost 9 bases, and 3 bases stayed unmatched. CDR1 and CDR2 (germline): SGDLS, YYNGEE. CDR3 amino acids: CASSVERGGEQFF. DNA for the CDR3: TGTGCCAGCAGCGTAGAGCGGGGCGGTGAGCAGTTCTTC. The whole variable domain, filled in from reference TRBV9 and TRBJ2-1, reads DSGVTQTPKHLITATGQRVTLRCSPRSGDLSVYWYQQSLDQGLQFLIQYYNGEERAKGNILERFSAQQFPDLHSELNLSSLELGDSALYFCASSVERGGEQFFGPGTRLTVL.

The J gene is TRBJ2-5, the V gene TRBV6-5; TRBD2 agrees at 9 bases. V dropped 2 bases and J dropped 4; count of bases not matched to a gene: 5. There are 15 residues in the CDR3. The V gene's germline CDR1 is MNHEY and CDR2 SVGAGI. The CDR3 region has the DNA TGTGCCAGCAGTTACGTGCGGGGGGGAGGAGAGACCCAGTACTTC. It is translated as CASSYVRGGGETQYF.

The chain is built from TRBV10-3 and TRBJ1-5, with 7 nucleotides matching TRBD1. The CDR3 runs to 13 residues. The V gene end was trimmed by 10 bases and the J gene end by 4 bases; junction bases not matched to a gene: 7. Germline CDR1 reads ENHRY; CDR2 reads SYGVKD. CDR3 nucleotide sequence: TGTGCCACCCTGGGACAGCCTAATCAGCCCCAGCATTTT. Protein: CATLGQPNQPQHF.

The chain combines TRBV5-1 with TRBJ2-1; a possible D gene is TRBD1 (7 bases). CDR1 SGHRS and CDR2 YFSETQ come from the germline V gene. Trimming removed 0 bases from V and 6 bases from J, with 13 bases in between. The CDR3 is made up of 15 amino acids. The CDR3 region has the DNA TGCGCCAGCAGCTTGGGGGCAGGGGGGAGCAATGAGCAGTTCTTC. It translates to CASSLGAGGSNEQFF.

The chain combines TRBV19 with TRBJ1-2; no definite D call. The V end was cut by 4 bases, the J end by 2 bases, with 8 bases between. There are 13 residues in the CDR3. Per germline, CDR1 LNHDA and CDR2 SQIVND (reference sequence). Here the CDR3 reads CASSKGRNYGYTF. DNA of the CDR3: TGTGCCAGTAGTAAGGGCAGGAACTATGGCTACACCTTC.

This chain's CDR3 is CASRPETGDASPLHF. The DNA of the CDR3 is TGCGCCAGCAGACCGGAGACAGGGGACGCCTCTCCCCTCCACTTT. The chain links TRBV5-1 to TRBJ1-6, with 8 bases matching TRBD1. The V gene's germline CDR1 is SGHRS and CDR2 YFSETQ. V was pared by 5 bases and J by 13 bases, with 14 bases of the junction left unmatched. CDR3 length equals 15 residues.

The gene calls are TRBV18 and TRBJ1-4; the D is unclear. Trimming removed 1 base from V and 1 base from J, with 10 bases in between. The CDR3 length is 16 residues. CDR1 and CDR2 (germline): KGHSH, LQKENI. The CDR3 nucleotides read TGTGCCAGCTCACCACGTGACACTCTAACTAATGAAAAACTGTTTTTT. Its protein product is CASSPRDTLTNEKLFF. The complete variable domain, with remaining parts taken from reference TRBV18 and TRBJ1-4, reads NAGVMQNPRHLVRRRGQEARLRCSPMKGHSHVYWYRQLPEEGLKFMVYLQKENIIDESGMPKERFSAEFPKEGPSILRIQQVVRGDSAAYFCASSPRDTLTNEKLFFGSGTQLSVL.

The chain combines TRBV2 with TRBJ1-5; TRBD1 agrees at 7 bases. CDR3 length: 14 amino acids. Germline CDR1 reads SNHLY; CDR2 reads FYNNEI. V lost 8 bases, J lost 0 bases, and 4 bases stayed unmatched. CDR3 coding DNA: TGTGCCAGCGAGGCAGGGGGTAGCAATCAGCCCCAGCATTTT. Translated, it gives CASEAGGSNQPQHF.

This chain uses TRBV19 with TRBJ2-5; D ambiguous. Between the trimmed V and J ends, which lost 5 bases and 1 base, there was a span of 11 bases. CDR1 is LNHDA, CDR2 SQIVND, per germline (reference sequence). CDR3 length: 14 amino acids. In nucleotides, the CDR3 is TGTGCCAGTAGTCTCCCTGGCAGCCAAGAGACCCAGTACTTC. This encodes CASSLPGSQETQYF.

J is TRBJ2-5 and V is TRBV5-1; 7 bases are a match to TRBD2. The V gene's germline CDR1 is SGHRS and CDR2 YFSETQ. There are 16 residues in the CDR3. Unmatched junction bases numbered 11, after V lost 5 bases and J lost 1 base. CDR3 DNA: TGCGCCAGCAGAAAGATTAGCGGGCGCTTCCAAGAGACCCAGTACTTC. This gives the protein CASRKISGRFQETQYF.

The DNA of the CDR3 is TGTGCCAGCAGTGAAGTGTTTGTGAGCAATCAGCCCCAGCATTTT. It yields the protein CASSEVFVSNQPQHF. The gene calls are TRBV6-1 and TRBJ1-5; D unclear. With 1 base removed from V and 1 base from J, the gap between germline ends came to 8 bases. CDR1 is MNHNS, CDR2 SASEGT, per germline. This CDR3 has 15 residues.